This TCR beta chain was retrieved from a study of brain T cells in children with intractable seizures. Study-wide results and caveats: Patients' HCMV serostatus was unknown; virus specificity rests on CDR3 similarity alone. Clones missing pre-surgery may reflect undersampling of that blood sample.

Germline assignment: CDR1 LGHDT and CDR2 YNNKEL (reference sequence). The V and J ends lost 1 base and 10 bases, in that order; junction bases with no gene match: 6. CDR3 length equals 16 residues. The sequenced cases were selected for having the highest brain T cell transcript signatures. Pre-surgery treatment included at least one anti-epileptic drug. Using immunoSEQ multiplex PCR, the repertoire was profiled, and TCRdb retains in-frame clones only, with some absent. The table lists 95,000 to 120,000 clones, under 95% of them singletons. For this clone: Its antigen is currently unknown.

The clonotype was recovered from a boy younger than two with hemimegalencephaly and intractable seizures. The J gene is TRBJ2-5, the V gene TRBV3-1 (or the pseudogene TRBV3-2); 16 bases line up with TRBD2. The sample was peripheral blood, taken at surgery. The CDR3 coding sequence is TGTGCCAGCAGCCAAGCCCCGGGACTAGCGGGAGGGGTCCAGTACTTC. It yields the protein CASSQAPGLAGGVQYF.